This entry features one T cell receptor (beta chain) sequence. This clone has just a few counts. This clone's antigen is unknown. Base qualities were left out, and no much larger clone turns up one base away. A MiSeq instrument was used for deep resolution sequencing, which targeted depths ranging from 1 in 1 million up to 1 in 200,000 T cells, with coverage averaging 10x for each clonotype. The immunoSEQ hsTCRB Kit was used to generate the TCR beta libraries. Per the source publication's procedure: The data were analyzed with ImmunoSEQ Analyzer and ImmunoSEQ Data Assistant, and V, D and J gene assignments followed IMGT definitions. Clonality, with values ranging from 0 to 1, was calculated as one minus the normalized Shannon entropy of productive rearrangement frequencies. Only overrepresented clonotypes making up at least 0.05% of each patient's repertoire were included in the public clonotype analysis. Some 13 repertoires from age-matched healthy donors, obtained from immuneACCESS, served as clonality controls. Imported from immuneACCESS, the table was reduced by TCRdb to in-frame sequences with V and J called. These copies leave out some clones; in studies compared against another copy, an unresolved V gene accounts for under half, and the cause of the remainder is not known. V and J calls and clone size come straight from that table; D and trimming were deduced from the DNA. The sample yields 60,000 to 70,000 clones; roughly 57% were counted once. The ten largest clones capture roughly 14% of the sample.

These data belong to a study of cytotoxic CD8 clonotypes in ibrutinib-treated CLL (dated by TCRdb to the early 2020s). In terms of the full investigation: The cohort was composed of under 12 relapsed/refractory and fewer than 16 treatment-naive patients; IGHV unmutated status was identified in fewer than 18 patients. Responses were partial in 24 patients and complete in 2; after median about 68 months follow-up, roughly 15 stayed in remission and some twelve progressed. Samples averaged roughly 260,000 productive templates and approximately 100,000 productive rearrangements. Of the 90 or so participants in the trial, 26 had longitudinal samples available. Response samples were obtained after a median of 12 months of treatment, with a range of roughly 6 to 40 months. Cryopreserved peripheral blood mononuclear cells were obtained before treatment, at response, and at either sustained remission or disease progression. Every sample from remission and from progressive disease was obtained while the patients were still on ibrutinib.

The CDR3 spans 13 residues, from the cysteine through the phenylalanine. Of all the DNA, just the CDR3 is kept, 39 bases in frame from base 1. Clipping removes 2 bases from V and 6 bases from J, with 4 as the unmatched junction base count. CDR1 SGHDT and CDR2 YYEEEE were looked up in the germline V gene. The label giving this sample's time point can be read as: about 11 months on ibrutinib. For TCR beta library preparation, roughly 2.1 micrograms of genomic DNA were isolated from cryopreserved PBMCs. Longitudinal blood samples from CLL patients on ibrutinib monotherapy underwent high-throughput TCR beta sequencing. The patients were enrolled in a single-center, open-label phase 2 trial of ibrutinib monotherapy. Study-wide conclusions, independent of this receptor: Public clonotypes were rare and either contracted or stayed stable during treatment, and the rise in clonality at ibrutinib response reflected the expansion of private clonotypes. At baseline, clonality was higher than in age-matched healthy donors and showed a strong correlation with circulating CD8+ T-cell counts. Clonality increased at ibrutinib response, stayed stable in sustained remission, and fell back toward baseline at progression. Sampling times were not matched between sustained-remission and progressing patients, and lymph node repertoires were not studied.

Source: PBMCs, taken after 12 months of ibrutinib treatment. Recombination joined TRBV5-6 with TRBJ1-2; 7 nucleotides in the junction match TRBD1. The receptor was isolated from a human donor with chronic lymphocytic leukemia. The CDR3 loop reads CASSLQGPDGYTF. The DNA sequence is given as TGTGCCAGCAGCTTACAGGGGCCTGATGGCTACACCTTC.